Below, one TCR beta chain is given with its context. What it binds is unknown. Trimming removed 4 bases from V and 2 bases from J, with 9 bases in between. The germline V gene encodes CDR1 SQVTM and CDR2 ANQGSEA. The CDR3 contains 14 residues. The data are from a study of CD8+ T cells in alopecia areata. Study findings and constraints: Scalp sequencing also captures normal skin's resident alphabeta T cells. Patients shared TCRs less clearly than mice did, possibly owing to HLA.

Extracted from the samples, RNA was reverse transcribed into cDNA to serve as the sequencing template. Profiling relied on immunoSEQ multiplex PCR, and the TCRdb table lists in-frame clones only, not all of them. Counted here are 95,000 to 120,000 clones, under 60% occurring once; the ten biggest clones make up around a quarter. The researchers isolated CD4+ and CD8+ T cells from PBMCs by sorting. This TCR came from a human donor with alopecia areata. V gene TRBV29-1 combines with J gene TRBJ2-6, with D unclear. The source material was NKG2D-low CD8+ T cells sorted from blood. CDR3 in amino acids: CSVVPRTGANVLTF. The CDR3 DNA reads TGCAGCGTTGTCCCACGAACTGGGGCCAACGTCCTGACTTTC.